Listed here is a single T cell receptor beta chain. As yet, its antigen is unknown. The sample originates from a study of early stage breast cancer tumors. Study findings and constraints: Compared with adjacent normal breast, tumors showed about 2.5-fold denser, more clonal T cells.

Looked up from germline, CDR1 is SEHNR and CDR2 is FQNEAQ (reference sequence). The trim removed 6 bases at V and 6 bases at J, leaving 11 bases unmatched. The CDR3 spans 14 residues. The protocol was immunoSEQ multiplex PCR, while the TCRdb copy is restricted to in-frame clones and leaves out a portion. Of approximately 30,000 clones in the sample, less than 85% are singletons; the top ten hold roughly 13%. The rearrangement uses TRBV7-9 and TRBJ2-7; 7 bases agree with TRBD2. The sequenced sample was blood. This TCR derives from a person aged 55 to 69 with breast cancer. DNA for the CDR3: TGTGCCAGCAGATCCGGACTAGTCCCGTCCGAGCAGTACTTC. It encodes CASRSGLVPSEQYF.